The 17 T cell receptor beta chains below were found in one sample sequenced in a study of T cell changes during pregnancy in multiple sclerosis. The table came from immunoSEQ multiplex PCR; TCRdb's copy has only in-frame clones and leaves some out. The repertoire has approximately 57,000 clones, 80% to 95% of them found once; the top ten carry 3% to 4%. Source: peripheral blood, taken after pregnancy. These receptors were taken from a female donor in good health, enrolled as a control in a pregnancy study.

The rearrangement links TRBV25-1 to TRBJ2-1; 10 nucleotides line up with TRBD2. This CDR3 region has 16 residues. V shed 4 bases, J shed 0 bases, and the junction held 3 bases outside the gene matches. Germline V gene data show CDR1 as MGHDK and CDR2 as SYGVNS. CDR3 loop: CASSASGGASYNEQFF. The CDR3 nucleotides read TGTGCCAGCAGTGCCAGCGGGGGGGCCTCCTACAATGAGCAGTTCTTC.

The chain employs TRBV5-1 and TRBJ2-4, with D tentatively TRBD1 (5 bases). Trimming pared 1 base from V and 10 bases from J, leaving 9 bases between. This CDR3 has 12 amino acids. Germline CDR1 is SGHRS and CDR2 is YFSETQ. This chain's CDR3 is CASSLTGWIQYF. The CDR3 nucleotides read TGCGCCAGCAGCTTGACAGGTTGGATTCAGTACTTC.

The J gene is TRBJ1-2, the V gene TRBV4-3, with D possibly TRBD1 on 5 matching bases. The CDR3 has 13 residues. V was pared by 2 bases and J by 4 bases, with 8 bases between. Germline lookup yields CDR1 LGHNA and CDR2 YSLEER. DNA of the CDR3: TGCGCCAGCAGCCAACAAGGGGCCTATGGCTACACCTTC. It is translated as CASSQQGAYGYTF.

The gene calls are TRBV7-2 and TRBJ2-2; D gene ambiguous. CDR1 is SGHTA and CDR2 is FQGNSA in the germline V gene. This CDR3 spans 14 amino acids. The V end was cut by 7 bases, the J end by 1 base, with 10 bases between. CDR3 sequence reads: CASILLQNTGELFF. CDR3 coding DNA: TGTGCCAGCATCCTACTACAGAACACCGGGGAGCTGTTTTTT.

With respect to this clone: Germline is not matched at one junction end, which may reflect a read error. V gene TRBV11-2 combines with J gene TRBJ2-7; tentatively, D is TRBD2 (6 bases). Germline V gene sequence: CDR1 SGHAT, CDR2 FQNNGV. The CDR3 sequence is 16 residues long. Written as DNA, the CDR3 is TGTGCCAGCAGCGTAGATGACGCCGGGGGTGTCTACGAGCAGTACTTC. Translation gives CASSVDDAGGVYEQYF. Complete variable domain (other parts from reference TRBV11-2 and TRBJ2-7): EAGVAQSPRYKIIEKRQSVAFWCNPISGHATLYWYQQILGQGPKLLIQFQNNGVVDDSQLPKDRFSAERLKGVDSTLKIQPAKLEDSAVYLCASSVDDAGGVYEQYFGPGTRLTVT.

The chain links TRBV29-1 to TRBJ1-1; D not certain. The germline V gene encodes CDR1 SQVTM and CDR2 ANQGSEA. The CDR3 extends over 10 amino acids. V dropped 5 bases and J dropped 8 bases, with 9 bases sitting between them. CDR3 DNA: TGCAGCGTTCAGCAGGTAGAAGCTTTCTTT. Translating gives CSVQQVEAFF.

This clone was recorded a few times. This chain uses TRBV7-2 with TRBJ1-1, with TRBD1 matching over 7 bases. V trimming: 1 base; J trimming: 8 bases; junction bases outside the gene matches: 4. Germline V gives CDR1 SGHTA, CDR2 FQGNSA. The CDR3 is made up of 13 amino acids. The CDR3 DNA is TGTGCCAGCAGCTTAGACCGACAGGGAGAAGCTTTCTTT. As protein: CASSLDRQGEAFF.

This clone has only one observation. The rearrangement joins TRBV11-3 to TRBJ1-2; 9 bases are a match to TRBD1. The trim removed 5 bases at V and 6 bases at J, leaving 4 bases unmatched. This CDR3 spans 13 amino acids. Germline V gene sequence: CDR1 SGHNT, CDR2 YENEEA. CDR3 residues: CASSPGTGHGYTF. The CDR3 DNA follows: TGTGCCAGCAGCCCTGGGACAGGGCATGGCTACACCTTC.

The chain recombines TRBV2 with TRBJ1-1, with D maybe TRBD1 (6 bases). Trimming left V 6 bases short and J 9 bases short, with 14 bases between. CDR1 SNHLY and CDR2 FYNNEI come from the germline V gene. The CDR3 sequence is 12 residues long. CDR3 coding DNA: TGTGCCAGCAGCCTCGAAGGGGGAAAAGCTTTCTTT. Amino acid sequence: CASSLEGGKAFF.

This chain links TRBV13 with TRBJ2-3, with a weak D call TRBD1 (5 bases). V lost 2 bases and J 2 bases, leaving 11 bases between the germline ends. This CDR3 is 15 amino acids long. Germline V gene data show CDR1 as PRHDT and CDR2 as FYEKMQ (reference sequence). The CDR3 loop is CASSLRKGITDTQYF. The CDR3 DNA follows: TGTGCCAGCAGCTTACGTAAGGGGATCACAGATACGCAGTATTTT.

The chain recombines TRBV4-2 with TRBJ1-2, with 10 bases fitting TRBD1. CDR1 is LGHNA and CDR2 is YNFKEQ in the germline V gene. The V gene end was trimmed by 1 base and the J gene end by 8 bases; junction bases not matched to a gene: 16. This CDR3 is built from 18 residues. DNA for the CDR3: TGTGCCAGCAGCCAAGCAATGGGGGCTGGGGACAGGGGAGGCGGCTACACCTTC. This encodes CASSQAMGAGDRGGGYTF.

The CDR3 DNA sequence: TGCGCCAGCAGCTTCGGACAGGGGGCGCGGTACACTGAAGCTTTCTTT. Protein: CASSFGQGARYTEAFF. The chain combines TRBV5-1 with TRBJ1-1; 11 bases agree with TRBD1. In germline, CDR1 is SGHRS, CDR2 YFSETQ. The CDR3 is 16 residues long. Germline trimming cut 2 bases from V and 3 bases from J; bases unmatched to any gene: 6.

The CDR3 sequence: CASSVDRVGTEAFF. CDR3 in DNA: TGTGCCAGCAGCGTTGACAGGGTGGGAACTGAAGCTTTCTTT. The V gene is TRBV9, the J gene TRBJ1-1, with 7 bases matching TRBD1. The trim removed 2 bases at V and 5 bases at J, leaving 6 bases unmatched. This CDR3 is 14 amino acids long. Germline loops: CDR1 SGDLS, CDR2 YYNGEE.

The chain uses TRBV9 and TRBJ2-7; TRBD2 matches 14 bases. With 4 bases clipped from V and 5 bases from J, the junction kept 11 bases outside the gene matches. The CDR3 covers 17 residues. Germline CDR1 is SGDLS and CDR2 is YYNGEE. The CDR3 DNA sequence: TGTGCCAGCAGCCCCTCCAAGGGACTAGCGGGAGCCCACGAGCAGTACTTC. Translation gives CASSPSKGLAGAHEQYF.

The CDR3 DNA follows: TGCGCCAGCAGCCAGGGAGGTCCGGGACTAGGGCCTCCCTACGAGCAGTACTTC. This codes for CASSQGGPGLGPPYEQYF. This rearrangement joins TRBV4-3 to TRBJ2-7; 8 bases are a match to TRBD2. The ends lost 3 bases at V and 2 bases at J; junction bases unmatched: 15. The CDR3 is 18 residues long. Germline loops: CDR1 LGHNA, CDR2 YSLEER.

The CDR3 is CATSRRRANTEAFF. The CDR3 nucleotides read TGTGCCACCAGCAGACGTCGAGCGAACACTGAAGCTTTCTTT. The chain has TRBV15 and TRBJ1-1; D gene ambiguous. Germline lookup yields CDR1 LNHNV and CDR2 YYDKDF (reference sequence). This CDR3 has 14 residues. Trimming stripped 2 bases from V and 1 base from J, with 8 bases between.

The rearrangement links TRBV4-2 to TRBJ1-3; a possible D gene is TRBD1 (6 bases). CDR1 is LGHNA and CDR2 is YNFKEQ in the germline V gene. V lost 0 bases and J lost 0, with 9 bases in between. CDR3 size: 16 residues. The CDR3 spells CASSQERGSSGNTIYF. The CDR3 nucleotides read TGTGCCAGCAGCCAAGAAAGGGGGAGCTCTGGAAACACCATATATTTT.